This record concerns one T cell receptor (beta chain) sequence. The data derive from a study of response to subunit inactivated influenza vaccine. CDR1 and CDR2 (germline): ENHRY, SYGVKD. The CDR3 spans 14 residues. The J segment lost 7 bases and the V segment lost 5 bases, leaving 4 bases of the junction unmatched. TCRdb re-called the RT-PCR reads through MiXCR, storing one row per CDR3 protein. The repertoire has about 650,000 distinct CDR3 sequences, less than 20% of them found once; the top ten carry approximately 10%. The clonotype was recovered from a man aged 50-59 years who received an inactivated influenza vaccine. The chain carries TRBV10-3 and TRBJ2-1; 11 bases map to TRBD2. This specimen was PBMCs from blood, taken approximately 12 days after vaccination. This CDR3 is CAISTSGGGNEQFF. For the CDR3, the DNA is TGTGCCATCAGTACTAGCGGGGGAGGGAATGAGCAGTTCTTC.